The TCR beta chain under discussion was sequenced for a study of blood T cells in healthy people across ages. Through a sample-barcoded 5' primer and a J-beta primer mix, a second PCR was run for about 7 to 12 cycles. Sequencing yielded, for each sample, at least 2.5 million paired-end reads carrying CDR3. MiXCR, run by TCRdb on the 5' RACE reads, gives a single entry per CDR3 protein. The profile covers hundreds of thousands of distinct CDR3 sequences, with just over 55% appearing a single time and approximately 24% taken by the ten largest. General study results and limits: CMV status of donors was unknown, possibly confounding expanded clonotype changes.

Germline lookup yields CDR1 LGHNT and CDR2 FRNRAP. The CDR3 sequence is 17 residues long. A word on this clonotype: Its antigen is undetermined.

Material: blood. The chain combines TRBV12-5 with TRBJ2-4; 9 bases match TRBD2. Near its end, the DNA agrees better with TRBJ2-7, so the J call may be wrong. The source is a man aged 40-49 years in good health. DNA for the CDR3: TGTGCTAGTGGTTTGCTGGGACTAGCTGAGGTCACGGACGAGCAGTACTTC. It yields the protein CASGLLGLAEVTDEQYF.